This T cell receptor beta chain was found in a study of a mutant IDH1 vaccine in newly diagnosed glioma. For the study at large: Vaccines began 4-6 weeks after radiotherapy alone, or with temozolomide cycles. Mean patient age was around 40 years; about 62% were male and about 38% female. Study-wide results and caveats: Changes in the top peripheral T cell clonotypes seemingly had no bearing on pseudoprogression.

As to time point: week 47, end of study. In the vaccine, a single dose held 300 ug of the mutant IDH1 20-mer peptide, along with topical imiquimod. Germline CDR1 is SGHRS and CDR2 is YFSETQ. V was shortened by 3 bases and J by 8 bases, with 17 bases between the two germline ends. The CDR3 runs to 14 residues. This table comes from immunoSEQ multiplex PCR, and its TCRdb copy is limited to in-frame clones, with some not included. In the table there are approximately 84,000 clones, about 81% of which are singletons. With regard to this clone: Its antigen is unidentified.

This sequence originates from a man aged 40-49 years with glioma. J is TRBJ1-2 and V is TRBV5-1; D not resolved. Sample: PBMCs, taken from a glioma patient whose treatment included an IDH1 peptide vaccine. CDR3 region: CASSSPGSGGGYTF. The CDR3 nucleotides are TGCGCCAGCAGCTCCCCTGGTTCAGGAGGCGGCTACACCTTC.